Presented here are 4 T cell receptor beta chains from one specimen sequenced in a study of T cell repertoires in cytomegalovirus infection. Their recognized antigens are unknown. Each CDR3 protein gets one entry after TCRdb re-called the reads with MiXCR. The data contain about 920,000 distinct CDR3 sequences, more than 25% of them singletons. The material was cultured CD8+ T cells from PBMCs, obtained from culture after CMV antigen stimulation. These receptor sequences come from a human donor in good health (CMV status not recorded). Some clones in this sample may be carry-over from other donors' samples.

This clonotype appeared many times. The CDR3 loop is CASSHGTSGKYSTDTQYF. As DNA, the CDR3 is TGTGCCAGCAGCCACGGGACTAGCGGGAAATATAGCACAGATACGCAGTATTTT. The chain is built from TRBV7-2 and TRBJ2-3, with 13 bases lining up with TRBD2. The CDR3 loop spans 18 amino acids. V lost 5 bases, J lost 0 bases, and 8 bases stayed unmatched. Germline V CDR1 and CDR2: SGHTA, FQGNSA.

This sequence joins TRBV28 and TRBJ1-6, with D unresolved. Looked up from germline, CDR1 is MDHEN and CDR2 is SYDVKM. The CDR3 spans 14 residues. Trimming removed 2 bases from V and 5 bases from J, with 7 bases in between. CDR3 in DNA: TGTGCCAGCAGTTTAGTACAGCATAATTCACCCCTCCACTTT. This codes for CASSLVQHNSPLHF.

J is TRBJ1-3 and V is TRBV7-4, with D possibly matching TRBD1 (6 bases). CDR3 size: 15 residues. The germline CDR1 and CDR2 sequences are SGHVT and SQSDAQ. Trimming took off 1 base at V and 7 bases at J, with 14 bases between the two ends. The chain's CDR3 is CASSLVTGSENTIYF. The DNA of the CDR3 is TGTGCCAGCAGCTTAGTAACAGGGTCAGAGAACACCATATATTTT.

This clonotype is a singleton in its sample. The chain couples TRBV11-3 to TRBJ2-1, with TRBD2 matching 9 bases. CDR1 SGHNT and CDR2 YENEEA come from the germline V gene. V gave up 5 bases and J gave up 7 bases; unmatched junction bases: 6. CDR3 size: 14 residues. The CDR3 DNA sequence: TGTGCCAGCAGCGGTAGCGGGGGTTGGAATGAGCAGTTCTTC. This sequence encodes CASSGSGGWNEQFF. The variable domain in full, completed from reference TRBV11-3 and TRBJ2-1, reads EAGVVQSPRYKIIEKKQPVAFWCNPISGHNTLYWYLQNLGQGPELLIRYENEEAVDDSQLPKDRFSAERLKGVDSTLKIQPAELGDSAVYLCASSGSGGWNEQFFGPGTRLTVL.